The rows below give T cell receptor beta chains drawn from one sample of a study of CXCR3-negative and CXCR3-positive naive CD8 T cells. TCRdb reprocessed the 5' RACE reads, with one entry per CDR3 protein and no DNA. The sample table sets out about 98,000 distinct CDR3 sequences. The sequenced sample consisted of naive CXCR3+ CD8+ T cells from blood. These receptors all stem from a human donor in good health. Some clones in this sample may be carry-over from other donors' samples. The CDR3 runs from the conserved cysteine through the conserved F or W.

len	v_gene	j_gene	CDR3aa
15	TRBV5-1	TRBJ2-7	CASRPTAAPTYEQYF
12	TRBV29-1	TRBJ1-1	CSVSGVNTEAFF
15	TRBV7-2	TRBJ1-5	CASSLIARINQPQHF
16	TRBV12-3/TRBV12-4	TRBJ2-5	CASSPQLRGGPETQYF
14	TRBV29-1	TRBJ2-7	CSVASELQGYEQYF
15	TRBV13	TRBJ1-4	CASSLRGRGNEKLFF
17	TRBV19	TRBJ2-7	CASSIAKAVYSSYEQYF
14	TRBV7-2	TRBJ2-5	CASSHRDRGKTQYF
16	TRBV7-2	TRBJ2-7	CASSLAPEPPSYEQYF
14	TRBV9	TRBJ1-2	CASRSADREDGYTF
16	TRBV4-1	TRBJ2-1	CASSQAQGAPSNEQFF
14	TRBV29-1	TRBJ2-5	CSVEEGQLEETQYF
15	TRBV27	TRBJ2-2	CATAETSGSIGELFF
17	TRBV7-6	TRBJ2-5	CASSSPITPRGQETQYF
11	TRBV29-1	TRBJ2-7	CSVEDGQGKDF
12	TRBV6-2/TRBV6-3	TRBJ1-2	CASTSGGYGYTF
15	TRBV6-2/TRBV6-3	TRBJ2-2	CASGADNSNTGELFF
14	TRBV18	TRBJ2-7	CASHHSGSSYEQYF
13	TRBV29-1	TRBJ1-6	CSVGDREGSPLHF
19	TRBV19	TRBJ1-5	CASSITLGNPFYSNQPQHF
17	TRBV6-1	TRBJ1-6	CASSEESRSSYNSPLHF
14	TRBV12-3/TRBV12-4	TRBJ2-3	CASSLGGRDDTQYF
15	TRBV4-3	TRBJ2-3	CASSGEAGETDTQYF
13	TRBV4-3	TRBJ1-1	CASSQVLNTEAFF
15	TRBV7-9	TRBJ1-5	CASSLGYGVLQPQHF
16	TRBV11-2	TRBJ2-7	CASSSQGRDSTYEQYF
16	TRBV7-2	TRBJ2-3	CASSALLAGRTGTQYF
15	TRBV20-1	TRBJ2-2	CSARDEGVTAGELFF
15	TRBV15	TRBJ2-2	CATSSTGGNTGELFF
14	TRBV7-2	TRBJ2-7	CASSLPGGSYEQYF
16	TRBV7-3	TRBJ2-6	CASSSARGSGANVLTF
13	TRBV7-2	TRBJ1-1	CASNDRVYTEAFF
15	TRBV4-1	TRBJ1-4	CASSPTGSTNEKLFF
11	TRBV28	TRBJ2-5	CASHDQETQYF
18	TRBV3-1	TRBJ2-1	CASSPVPSGTGAFNEQFF
14	TRBV14	TRBJ2-3	CASSQVRGGDTQYF
14	TRBV4-3	TRBJ1-1	CASSQNLEGVRAFF
13	TRBV4-1	TRBJ2-1	CASTEALNGEQFF
16	TRBV25-1	TRBJ1-2	CASSDQGQAINYGYTF
14	TRBV5-1	TRBJ2-2	CASSLVGAAGELFF
18	TRBV20-1	TRBJ2-7	CSASLRDRVRRISYEQYF
13	TRBV3-1	TRBJ2-7	CASSPVISYEQYF
15	TRBV28	TRBJ2-3	CASSLTLAGSDTQYF
15	TRBV4-3	TRBJ2-1	CASSQDLIGGTPRFF
15	TRBV5-5	TRBJ2-1	CASSPGVPRMNEQFF
15	TRBV28	TRBJ2-5	CASTPRSSLQETQYF
15	TRBV10-3	TRBJ2-7	CAISESEGEVDEQYF
17	TRBV29-1	TRBJ2-1	CSALPYLGTGLINEQFF
14	TRBV27	TRBJ2-1	CASSSGGSHNEQFF
13	TRBV7-2	TRBJ2-7	CASSFSRSYEQYF
17	TRBV6-4	TRBJ2-1	CASPAAGDRGADNEQFF
15	TRBV11-1	TRBJ2-1	CASSLNGGKYNEQFF
12	TRBV19	TRBJ1-5	CASTVGNQPQHF
14	TRBV7-2	TRBJ1-5	CASSVQGLDQPQHF
14	TRBV7-9	TRBJ1-1	CASSLVGGGTEAFF